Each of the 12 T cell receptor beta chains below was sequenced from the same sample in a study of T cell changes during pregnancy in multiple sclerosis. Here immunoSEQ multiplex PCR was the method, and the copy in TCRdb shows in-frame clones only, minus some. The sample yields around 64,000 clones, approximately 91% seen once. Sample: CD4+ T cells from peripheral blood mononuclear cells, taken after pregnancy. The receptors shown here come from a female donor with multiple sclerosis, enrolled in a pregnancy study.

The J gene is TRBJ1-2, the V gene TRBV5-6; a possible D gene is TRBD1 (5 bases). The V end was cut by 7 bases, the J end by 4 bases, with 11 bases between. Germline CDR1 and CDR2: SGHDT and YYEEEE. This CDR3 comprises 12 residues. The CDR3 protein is CASARQSYGYTF. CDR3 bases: TGTGCCAGCGCCCGACAGTCCTATGGCTACACCTTC.

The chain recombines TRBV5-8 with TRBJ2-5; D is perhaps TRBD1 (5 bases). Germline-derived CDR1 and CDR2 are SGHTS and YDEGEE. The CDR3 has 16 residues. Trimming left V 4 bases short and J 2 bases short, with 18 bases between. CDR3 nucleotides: TGTGCCAGCAGCCAAGGAAGGGGTGGATATCAAGAGACCCAGTACTTC. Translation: CASSQGRGGYQETQYF. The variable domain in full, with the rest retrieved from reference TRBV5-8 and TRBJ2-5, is EAGVTQSPTHLIKTRGQQATLRCSPISGHTSVYWYQQALGLGLQFLLWYDEGEERNRGNFPPRFSGRQFPNYSSELNVNALELEDSALYLCASSQGRGGYQETQYFGPGTRLLVL.

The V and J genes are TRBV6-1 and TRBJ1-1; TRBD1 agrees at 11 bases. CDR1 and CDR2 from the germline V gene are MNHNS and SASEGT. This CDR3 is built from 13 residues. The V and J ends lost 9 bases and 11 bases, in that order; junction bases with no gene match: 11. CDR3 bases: TGTGCCAGTTTAGTTAGGACAGGGGGCTCTGCTTTCTTT. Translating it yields CASLVRTGGSAFF.

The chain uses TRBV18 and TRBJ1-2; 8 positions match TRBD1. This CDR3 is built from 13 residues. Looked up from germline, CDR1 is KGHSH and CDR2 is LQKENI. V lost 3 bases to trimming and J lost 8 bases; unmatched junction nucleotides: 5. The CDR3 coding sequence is TGTGCCAGCTCACCCTTGACAGGGGAGGGCTACACCTTC. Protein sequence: CASSPLTGEGYTF.

DNA of the CDR3: TGTGCCAGCAGTTTTCGGCTAGCGGGAGTTGGCTCTGGGGCCAACGTCCTGACTTTC. It specifies CASSFRLAGVGSGANVLTF. The V call is TRBV27, the J call TRBJ2-6; TRBD2 aligns across 10 bases. V trimming: 3 bases; J trimming: 0 bases; junction bases outside the gene matches: 8. CDR1 is MNHEY, CDR2 SMNVEV, per germline (reference sequence). The CDR3 is made up of 19 amino acids.

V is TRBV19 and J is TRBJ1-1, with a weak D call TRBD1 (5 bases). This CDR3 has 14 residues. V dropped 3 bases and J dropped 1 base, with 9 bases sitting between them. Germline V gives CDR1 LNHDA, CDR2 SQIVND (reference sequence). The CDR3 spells CASSIVRGNTEAFF. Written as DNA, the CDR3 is TGTGCCAGTAGTATTGTAAGGGGGAACACTGAAGCTTTCTTT.

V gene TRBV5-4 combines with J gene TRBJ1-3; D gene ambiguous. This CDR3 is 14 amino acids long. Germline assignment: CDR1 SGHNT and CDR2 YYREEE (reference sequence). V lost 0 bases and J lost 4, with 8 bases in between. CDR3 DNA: TGTGCCAGCAGCTTGGCGGGGAGCGGAAACACCATATATTTT. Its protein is CASSLAGSGNTIYF.

The CDR3 loop reads CASSLSPGLAVSRNEQFF. CDR3 sequence (DNA): TGTGCCAGCAGCTTAAGCCCCGGACTAGCCGTTAGTAGGAATGAGCAGTTCTTC. The chain has TRBV7-3 and TRBJ2-1, with TRBD2 identical over 8 bases. CDR1 and CDR2 from the germline V gene are SGHTA and FQGTGA. CDR3 size: 18 residues. The V and J ends lost 1 base and 7 bases, in that order; junction bases with no gene match: 15.

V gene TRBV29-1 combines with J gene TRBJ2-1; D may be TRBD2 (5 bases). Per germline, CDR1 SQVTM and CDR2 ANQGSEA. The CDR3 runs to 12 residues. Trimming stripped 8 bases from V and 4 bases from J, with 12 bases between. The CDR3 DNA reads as TGCAGCACTGCCGGGATTTACAATGAGCAGTTCTTC. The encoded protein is CSTAGIYNEQFF.

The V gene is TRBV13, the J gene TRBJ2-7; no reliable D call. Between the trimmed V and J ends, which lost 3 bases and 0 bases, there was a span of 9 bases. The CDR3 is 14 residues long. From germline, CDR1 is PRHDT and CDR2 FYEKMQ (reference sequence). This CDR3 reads CASSLEPSSYEQYF. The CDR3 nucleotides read TGTGCCAGCAGCTTGGAGCCTAGCTCCTACGAGCAGTACTTC.

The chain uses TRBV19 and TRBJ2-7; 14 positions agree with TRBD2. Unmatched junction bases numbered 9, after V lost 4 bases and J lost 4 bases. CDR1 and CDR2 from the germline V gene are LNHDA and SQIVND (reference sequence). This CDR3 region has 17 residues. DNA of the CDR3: TGTGCCAGTAGTACGCGAGGGACTAGCGGGAGTAAATACGAGCAGTACTTC. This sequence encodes CASSTRGTSGSKYEQYF.

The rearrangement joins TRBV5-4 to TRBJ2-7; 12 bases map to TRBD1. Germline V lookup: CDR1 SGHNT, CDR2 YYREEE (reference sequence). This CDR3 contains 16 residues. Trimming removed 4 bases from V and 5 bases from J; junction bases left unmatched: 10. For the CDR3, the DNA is TGTGCCAGCAGCCTTCCTCCGGGACAGGGGGCCAACGAGCAGTACTTC. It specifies CASSLPPGQGANEQYF.